In its sample, the clone carrying this TCR beta chain was seen many times. The data stem from a study of neurological immune-mediated disorders. V lost 4 bases, J lost 6 bases, and 6 bases stayed unmatched. This CDR3 has 14 residues. Germline CDR1 and CDR2: SGHKS and YYEKEE (reference sequence). TCRdb passed the 5' RACE reads through MiXCR, listing each CDR3 protein once. The sample carries under 70,000 distinct CDR3 sequences, roughly 3.5% recorded once. V and J are TRBV5-5 and TRBJ2-1; 8 nucleotides agree with TRBD1. This receptor was obtained from an older woman with multiple sclerosis. Sequenced material: PBMCs. The CDR3 protein is CASSQQTGGNEQFF. The CDR3 DNA reads TGTGCCAGCAGCCAACAAACAGGGGGCAATGAGCAGTTCTTC.